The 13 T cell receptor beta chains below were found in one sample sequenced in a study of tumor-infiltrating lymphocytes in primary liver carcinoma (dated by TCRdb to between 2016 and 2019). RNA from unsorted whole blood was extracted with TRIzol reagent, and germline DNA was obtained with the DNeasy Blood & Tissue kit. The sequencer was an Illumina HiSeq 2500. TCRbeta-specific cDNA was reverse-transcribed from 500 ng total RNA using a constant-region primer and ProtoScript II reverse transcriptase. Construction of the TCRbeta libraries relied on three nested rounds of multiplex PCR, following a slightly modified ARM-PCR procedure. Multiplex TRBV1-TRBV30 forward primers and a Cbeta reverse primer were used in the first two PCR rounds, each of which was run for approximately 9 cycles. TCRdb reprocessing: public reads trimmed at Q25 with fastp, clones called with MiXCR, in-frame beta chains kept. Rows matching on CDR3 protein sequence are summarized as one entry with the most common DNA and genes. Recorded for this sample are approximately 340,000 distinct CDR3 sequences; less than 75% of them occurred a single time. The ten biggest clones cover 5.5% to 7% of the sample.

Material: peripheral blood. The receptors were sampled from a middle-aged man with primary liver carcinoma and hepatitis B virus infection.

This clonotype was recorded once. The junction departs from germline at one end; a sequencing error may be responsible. The CDR3 sequence: CASSYSRWAGPGIAGGTGELCF. The CDR3 DNA follows: TGTGCCAGCAGTTACTCGAGATGGGCCGGCCCCGGAATAGCGGGAGGCACCGGGGAGCTGTGTTTT. The rearrangement links TRBV6-5 to TRBJ2-2; 10 bases line up with TRBD2. Germline-derived CDR1 and CDR2 are MNHEY and SVGAGI. The CDR3 has 22 residues.

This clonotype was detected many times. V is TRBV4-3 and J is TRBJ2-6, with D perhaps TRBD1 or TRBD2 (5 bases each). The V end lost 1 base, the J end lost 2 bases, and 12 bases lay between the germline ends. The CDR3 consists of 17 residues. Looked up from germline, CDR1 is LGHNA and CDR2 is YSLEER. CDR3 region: CASSQVPSGPGANVLTF. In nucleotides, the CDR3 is TGCGCCAGCAGCCAAGTACCATCGGGGCCTGGGGCCAACGTCCTGACTTTC.

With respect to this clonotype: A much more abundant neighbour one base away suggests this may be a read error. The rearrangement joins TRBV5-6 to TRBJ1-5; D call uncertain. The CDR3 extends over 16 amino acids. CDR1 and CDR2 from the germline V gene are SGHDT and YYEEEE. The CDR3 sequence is CTSSLAGGHSNQPQHF. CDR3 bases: TGTACCAGCAGCTTGGCCGGAGGTCATAGCAATCAGCCCCAGCATTTT.

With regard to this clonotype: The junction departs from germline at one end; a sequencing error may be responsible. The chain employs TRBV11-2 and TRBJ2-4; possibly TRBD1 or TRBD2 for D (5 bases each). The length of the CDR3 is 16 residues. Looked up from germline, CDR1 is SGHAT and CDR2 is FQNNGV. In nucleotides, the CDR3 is TGTGCCAGCATCTGGGGACCAGGGCTAGCCAAAAACATTCAATACTTC. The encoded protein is CASIWGPGLAKNIQYF. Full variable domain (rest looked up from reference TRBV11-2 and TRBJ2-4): EAGVAQSPRYKIIEKRQSVAFWCNPISGHATLYWYQQILGQGPKLLIQFQNNGVVDDSQLPKDRFSAERLKGVDSTLKIQPAKLEDSAVYLCASIWGPGLAKNIQYFGAGTRLSVL.

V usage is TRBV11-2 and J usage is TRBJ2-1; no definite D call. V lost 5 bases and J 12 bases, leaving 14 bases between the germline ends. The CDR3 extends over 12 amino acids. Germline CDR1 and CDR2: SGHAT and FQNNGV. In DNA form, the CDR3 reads TGTGCCAGCAGCAACTCGCCTAGGAGGCAGTTCTTC. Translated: CASSNSPRRQFF.

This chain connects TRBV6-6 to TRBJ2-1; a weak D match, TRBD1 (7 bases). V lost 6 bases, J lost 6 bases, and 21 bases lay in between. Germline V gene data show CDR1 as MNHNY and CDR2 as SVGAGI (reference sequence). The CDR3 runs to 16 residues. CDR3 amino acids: CASSQGGPHSSNEQFF. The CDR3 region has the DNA TGTGCCAGCAGCCAGGGGGGCCCCCATTCGAGCAATGAGCAGTTCTTC.

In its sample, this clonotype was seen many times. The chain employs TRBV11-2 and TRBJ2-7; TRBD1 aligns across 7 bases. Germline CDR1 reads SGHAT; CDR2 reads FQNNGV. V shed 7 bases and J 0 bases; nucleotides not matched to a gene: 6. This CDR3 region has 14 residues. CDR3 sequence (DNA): TGTGCCAGCATGAACAGGGGATTCTCCTACGAGCAGTACTTC. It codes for CASMNRGFSYEQYF.

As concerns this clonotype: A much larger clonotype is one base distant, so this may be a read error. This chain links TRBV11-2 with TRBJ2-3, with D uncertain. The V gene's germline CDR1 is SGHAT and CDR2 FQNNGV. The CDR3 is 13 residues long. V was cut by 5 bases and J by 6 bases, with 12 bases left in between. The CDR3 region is CASSLLNSDTQYF. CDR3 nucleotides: TGTGCCAGCAGCCTCCTTAATTCGGATACGCAGTATTTT.

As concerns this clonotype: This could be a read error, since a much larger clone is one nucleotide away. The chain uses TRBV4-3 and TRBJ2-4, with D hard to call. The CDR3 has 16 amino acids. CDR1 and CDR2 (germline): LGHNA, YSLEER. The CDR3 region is CDSSPGPKLAKNIQYF. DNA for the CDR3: TGCGACAGCAGTCCGGGCCCTAAACTAGCCAAAAACATTCAGTACTTC.

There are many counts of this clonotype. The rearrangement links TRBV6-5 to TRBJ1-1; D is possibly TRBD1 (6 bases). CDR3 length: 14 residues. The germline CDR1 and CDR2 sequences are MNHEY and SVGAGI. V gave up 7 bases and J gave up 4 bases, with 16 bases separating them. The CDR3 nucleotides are TGTGCCAGCACCAACAGGGTTATAGGCACTGAAGCTTTCTTT. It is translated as CASTNRVIGTEAFF.

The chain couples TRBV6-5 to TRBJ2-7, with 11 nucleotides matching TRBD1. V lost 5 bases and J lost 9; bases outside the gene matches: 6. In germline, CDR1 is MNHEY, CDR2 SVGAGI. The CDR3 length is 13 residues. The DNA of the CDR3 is TGTGCCAGCAGTGAGGGACAGGGGGACGTGCAGTACTTC. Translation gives CASSEGQGDVQYF.

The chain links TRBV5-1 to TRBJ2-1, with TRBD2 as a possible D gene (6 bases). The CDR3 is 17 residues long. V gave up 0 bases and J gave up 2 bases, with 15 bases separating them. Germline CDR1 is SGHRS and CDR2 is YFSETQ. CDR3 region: CASSLGQWDSAYNEQFF. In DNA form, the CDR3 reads TGCGCCAGCAGCTTGGGCCAATGGGACTCGGCCTACAATGAGCAGTTCTTC.

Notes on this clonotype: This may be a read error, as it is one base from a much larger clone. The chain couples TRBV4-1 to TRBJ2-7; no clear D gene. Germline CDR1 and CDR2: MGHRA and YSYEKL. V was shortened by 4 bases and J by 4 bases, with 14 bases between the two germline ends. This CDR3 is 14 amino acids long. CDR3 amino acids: CASSLRSYTYEQYF. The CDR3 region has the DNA TGCGCCAGCAGCCTACGATCCTATACATACGAGCAGTACTTC.